The next 21 T cell receptor beta chains were all read from a single sample in a study of cytomegalovirus exposure and HLA in healthy donors. Repertoires were generated with immunoSEQ multiplex PCR, while TCRdb's copy carries only in-frame clones and drops some. Here the sample spans about 130,000 clones, 70% to 85% being singletons. The sample was PBMCs. Every receptor here comes from a man aged 30 to 39 in good health and CMV-seropositive.

V is TRBV6-5 and J is TRBJ2-5, with 7 bases matching TRBD1. The V gene end was trimmed by 4 bases and the J gene end by 5 bases; junction bases not matched to a gene: 7. Germline V gene sequence: CDR1 MNHEY, CDR2 SVGAGI. CDR3 size: 14 residues. The DNA of the CDR3 is TGTGCCAGCAGTTCACTTACAGGGGTGGAGACCCAGTACTTC. It yields the protein CASSSLTGVETQYF.

V usage is TRBV2 and J usage is TRBJ1-2; 7 nucleotides align to TRBD1. In germline, CDR1 is SNHLY, CDR2 FYNNEI. V gave up 6 bases and J gave up 7 bases; unmatched junction bases: 8. The CDR3 runs 13 residues. The CDR3, as DNA: TGTGCCAGCAGGACCGACAGGGAGGTTGGCTACACCTTC. The encoded protein is CASRTDREVGYTF.

The chain links TRBV27 to TRBJ1-5, with D possibly matching TRBD1 (5 bases). Germline CDR1 MNHEY, CDR2 SMNVEV (reference sequence). This CDR3 is built from 13 residues. V lost 8 bases and J 0 bases, leaving 8 bases between the germline ends. CDR3 amino acids: CASGRGSNQPQHF. The CDR3 nucleotides are TGTGCCAGCGGGAGGGGTAGCAATCAGCCCCAGCATTTT.

This clone has a handful of counts. This rearrangement joins TRBV7-9 to TRBJ1-5; 8 nucleotides align to TRBD1. Trimming took 2 bases from V and 1 from J; bases not matched to a gene: 10. The CDR3 is 18 amino acids. The V gene's germline CDR1 is SEHNR and CDR2 FQNEAQ (reference sequence). CDR3 nucleotides: TGTGCCAGCAGCTTACTCCGGACAGGGATGGGGAGCAATCAGCCCCAGCATTTT. It translates to CASSLLRTGMGSNQPQHF.

The CDR3 here is CASSNSAGGSGNTIYF. The CDR3 DNA is TGTGCCAGCAGCAACTCTGCAGGGGGCTCGGGAAACACCATATATTTT. V is TRBV9 and J is TRBJ1-3; 8 nucleotides match TRBD1. Germline values: CDR1 SGDLS, CDR2 YYNGEE. The CDR3 is made up of 16 amino acids. J was trimmed by 4 bases and V by 4 bases; bases with no gene match: 10.

The rearrangement links TRBV6-5 to TRBJ2-7, with TRBD2 matching over 7 bases. The CDR3 contains 13 residues. V was pared by 5 bases and J by 6 bases, with 7 bases of the junction left unmatched. Germline assignment: CDR1 MNHEY and CDR2 SVGAGI. The CDR3 bases are TGTGCCAGCAGTAGCGGGGTTCGGGCCGAGCAGTACTTC. It yields the protein CASSSGVRAEQYF.

The rearrangement uses TRBV5-6 and TRBJ1-1; no reliable D call. This CDR3 is built from 13 residues. The V gene lost 5 bases and the J gene lost 6 bases, with 14 bases spanning the gap. Germline CDR1 is SGHDT and CDR2 is YYEEEE. This chain's CDR3 is CASRTSTRAEAFF. CDR3 nucleotide sequence: TGTGCCAGCAGAACTTCCACTCGGGCTGAAGCTTTCTTT.

The J gene is TRBJ1-2, the V gene TRBV6-6; 7 nucleotides line up with TRBD1. CDR1 is MNHNY, CDR2 SVGAGI, per germline (reference sequence). The CDR3 is 15 amino acids. J was trimmed by 6 bases and V by 6 bases; bases with no gene match: 13. CDR3 sequence reads: CASRLSINRGHGYTF. The CDR3 DNA sequence: TGTGCCAGCAGGCTTTCGATAAACAGGGGTCATGGCTACACCTTC.

A few counts support this clone. J is TRBJ1-1 and V is TRBV6-5; D is ambiguous. Germline CDR1 reads MNHEY; CDR2 reads SVGAGI. The CDR3 consists of 13 residues. Trimming left V 6 bases short and J 0 bases short, with 8 bases between. The CDR3 sequence is CASSRDLNTEAFF. For the CDR3, the DNA is TGTGCCAGCAGCCGCGATCTGAACACTGAAGCTTTCTTT.

The V and J genes are TRBV27 and TRBJ2-7, with 7 bases matching TRBD1. V shed 5 bases and J 4 bases; nucleotides not matched to a gene: 8. Looked up from germline, CDR1 is MNHEY and CDR2 is SMNVEV (reference sequence). The CDR3 totals 14 residues. CDR3 region: CASSTLLTGYEQYF. For the CDR3, the DNA is TGTGCCAGCAGTACACTGCTGACAGGGTACGAGCAGTACTTC.

The rearrangement uses TRBV27 and TRBJ2-1, with D tentatively TRBD2 (6 bases). The CDR3 totals 13 residues. CDR1 and CDR2 from the germline V gene are MNHEY and SMNVEV (reference sequence). With 5 bases removed from V and 5 bases from J, the gap between germline ends came to 10 bases. Written as DNA, the CDR3 is TGTGCCAGCAGTCCCGGGACTCACAATGAGCAGTTCTTC. This gives the protein CASSPGTHNEQFF.

This chain joins TRBV6-5 and TRBJ2-7, with 8 bases lining up with TRBD1. The CDR3 loop spans 14 amino acids. The germline gives CDR1 MNHEY, CDR2 SVGAGI. The ends lost 6 bases at V and 7 bases at J; junction bases unmatched: 11. The CDR3 region is CASSVQGVLGEQYF. CDR3 coding DNA: TGTGCCAGCAGCGTACAGGGGGTACTGGGGGAGCAGTACTTC.

The table lists this clone with a few counts. The CDR3: CASSPDRDNEQFF. The CDR3 DNA reads as TGCGCCAGCAGCCCGGACAGGGACAATGAGCAGTTCTTC. This chain links TRBV4-1 with TRBJ2-1, with 8 bases identical to TRBD1. The CDR3 totals 13 residues. Germline CDR1 reads MGHRA; CDR2 reads YSYEKL. Trimming cost V 4 bases and J 5 bases; bases outside gene matches: 1.

The CDR3 loop is CASSLRGAEYQETQYF. The CDR3 DNA follows: TGTGCCAGCAGCCTACGGGGGGCCGAGTACCAAGAGACCCAGTACTTC. The V gene is TRBV6-6, the J gene TRBJ2-5, with a weak D call TRBD2 (7 bases). The CDR3 length is 16 residues. The germline V and J ends were trimmed by 6 bases and 0 bases, with 17 bases remaining between them. CDR1 is MNHNY and CDR2 is SVGAGI in the germline V gene (reference sequence).

The chain couples TRBV7-2 to TRBJ1-1; 7 nucleotides align to TRBD1. Germline trimming cut 6 bases from V and 4 bases from J; bases unmatched to any gene: 11. This CDR3 contains 15 residues. The germline CDR1 and CDR2 sequences are SGHTA and FQGNSA. DNA of the CDR3: TGTGCCAGCAGAGCACAGGGGATTCGGGGCACTGAAGCTTTCTTT. This translates into CASRAQGIRGTEAFF.

The V gene is TRBV19, the J gene TRBJ2-7, with TRBD1 matching 9 bases. Germline assignment: CDR1 LNHDA and CDR2 SQIVND (reference sequence). Trimming at V came to 6 bases and at J to 2 bases, leaving 5 bases not matched to a gene. The CDR3 spans 14 residues. CDR3 residues: CASSPTGGTYEQYF. The CDR3, as DNA: TGTGCCAGTAGCCCGACAGGGGGAACCTACGAGCAGTACTTC. The variable domain in full, completed from reference TRBV19 and TRBJ2-7, reads DGGITQSPKYLFRKEGQNVTLSCEQNLNHDAMYWYRQDPGQGLRLIYYSQIVNDFQKGDIAEGYSVSREKKESFPLTVTSAQKNPTAFYLCASSPTGGTYEQYFGPGTRLTVT.

This clone was observed a handful of times. V gene TRBV5-2 combines with J gene TRBJ1-5. TRBV5-2 is tagged as a pseudogene. This CDR3 spans 15 amino acids. The DNA for the CDR3 is TGTGCCAGCAGCTTCGGGGGGCCTAGCAATCAGCCCCAGCATTTT. Translated: CASSFGGPSNQPQHF.

The chain carries TRBV9 and TRBJ2-3, with 12 positions matching TRBD2. J gave up 2 bases and V 2 bases, and 3 bases lay outside the gene matches. The germline gives CDR1 SGDLS, CDR2 YYNGEE. The CDR3 is 16 residues long. The CDR3 sequence: CASSVGLAGYTDTQYF. The CDR3 DNA is TGTGCCAGCAGCGTCGGACTAGCGGGATACACAGATACGCAGTATTTT.

This clone appeared a few times. The chain employs TRBV2 and TRBJ1-1; D is uncertain. CDR3 length: 14 amino acids. The germline V gene has CDR1 SNHLY and CDR2 FYNNEI. V lost 8 bases, J lost 0 bases, and 13 bases lay in between. The CDR3 DNA reads TGTGCCAGCCGGCCTCTTGAGGTGAACACTGAAGCTTTCTTT. Protein: CASRPLEVNTEAFF.

This clone was observed once. The rearrangement uses TRBV19 and TRBJ1-1, with TRBD1 matching 9 bases. Germline V gene lookup returns CDR1 LNHDA and CDR2 SQIVND (reference sequence). The trim removed 6 bases at V and 5 bases at J, leaving 7 bases unmatched. This CDR3 region has 14 residues. Written as DNA, the CDR3 is TGTGCCAGTAGAGGACAGGGGCCAGGGACTGAAGCTTTCTTT. This sequence encodes CASRGQGPGTEAFF.

The rearrangement joins TRBV6-1 to TRBJ1-2; 7 bases map to TRBD1. The J segment lost 3 bases and the V segment lost 8 bases, leaving 12 bases of the junction unmatched. Germline V gene sequence: CDR1 MNHNS, CDR2 SASEGT. This CDR3 is 15 amino acids long. DNA for the CDR3: TGTGCCAGCTTCAACCCCGGGACAGCCTACTATGGCTACACCTTC. Translated: CASFNPGTAYYGYTF.